These T cell receptor beta chains were read from a single sample in a study of cytomegalovirus exposure and HLA in healthy donors. Using immunoSEQ multiplex PCR, the repertoire was profiled, and TCRdb retains in-frame clones only, with some absent. The sample lists about 360,000 clones; roughly 85% were seen once. Sequenced sample: PBMCs. These receptors originate from a woman between 18 and 29 years old in good health and CMV-seronegative. Each CDR3 is given with its conserved first and last residue. A D gene is named only where the DNA matches it firmly. Size values are once, few and many counts, or a class for expanded clones, and some rows have none.

-	TRBV18	TRBD2	TRBJ2-1	CASSPPSGRGEQFF	TGTGCCAGCTCCCCTCCTAGCGGGAGAGGTGAGCAGTTCTTC
-	TRBV4-1	-	TRBJ1-1	CASSARGAYTEAFF	TGCGCCAGCAGCGCACGGGGGGCGTACACTGAAGCTTTCTTT
-	TRBV18	-	TRBJ1-1	CASSPGQPLEAFF	TGTGCCAGCTCACCTGGACAGCCCCTTGAAGCTTTCTTT
few	TRBV13	TRBD1	TRBJ1-5	CASSLTSNRGWGNQPQHF	TGTGCCAGCAGCTTAACGAGTAACAGGGGGTGGGGCAATCAGCCCCAGCATTTT
-	TRBV5-1	TRBD2	TRBJ2-1	CASSFRGGLNEQFF	TGCGCCAGCAGCTTCCGGGGGGGCCTCAATGAGCAGTTCTTC
-	TRBV4-2	-	TRBJ2-7	CASSQEYWDNSYEQYF	TGTGCCAGCAGCCAAGAATATTGGGACAACTCCTACGAGCAGTACTTC
-	TRBV28	-	TRBJ1-2	CASSLWVEWGNYGYTF	TGTGCCAGCAGTTTATGGGTTGAGTGGGGCAACTATGGCTACACCTTC
once	TRBV19	TRBD2	TRBJ2-6	CASSPGLTLSGANVLTF	TGTGCCAGTAGCCCGGGACTAACCCTCTCTGGGGCCAACGTCCTGACTTTC
once	TRBV5-1	TRBD1	TRBJ1-1	CASSLARDRSEAFF	TGCGCCAGCAGCTTGGCACGGGACAGGTCTGAAGCTTTCTTT
-	TRBV2	TRBD2	TRBJ2-3	CASSGLAGGRTQYF	TGTGCCAGCAGTGGACTAGCGGGGGGGCGTACGCAGTATTTT
-	TRBV18	-	TRBJ2-2	CASSPSRQGVNTGELFF	TGTGCCAGCTCACCTAGTAGACAAGGCGTAAACACCGGGGAGCTGTTTTTT
-	TRBV15	-	TRBJ2-3	CATSNGGGQYF	TGTGCCACCAGCAACGGGGGAGGGCAGTATTTT
-	TRBV7-8	TRBD1	TRBJ1-4	CASSFPGQGRKKLFF	TGTGCCAGCAGCTTTCCGGGACAGGGAAGGAAGAAACTGTTTTTT
-	TRBV14	TRBD2	TRBJ2-5	CASSQERWGGPSEETQYF	TGTGCCAGCAGCCAAGAAAGGTGGGGGGGTCCCTCAGAGGAGACCCAGTACTTC
-	TRBV5-6	TRBD1	TRBJ1-2	CASSSWDRGGYGYTF	TGTGCCAGCAGCTCCTGGGACAGGGGAGGCTATGGCTACACCTTC
once	TRBV29-1	TRBD2	TRBJ2-5	CSVEALAHQETQYF	TGCAGCGTTGAAGCACTAGCGCACCAAGAGACCCAGTACTTC
few	TRBV27	-	TRBJ1-6	CASSTHRELNSPLHF	TGTGCCAGCAGTACCCACAGGGAGTTGAATTCACCCCTCCACTTT
-	TRBV6-4	-	TRBJ2-1	CASSGDSYNEQFF	TGTGCCAGCAGTGGAGACTCCTACAATGAGCAGTTCTTC
few	TRBV30	-	TRBJ1-5	CAWQQGISNQPQHF	TGTGCCTGGCAACAGGGTATTAGCAATCAGCCCCAGCATTTT
-	TRBV5-4	TRBD1	TRBJ1-2	CASSSDRVFGYTF	TGTGCCAGCAGCTCGGACAGGGTGTTTGGCTACACCTTC
once	TRBV7-8	-	TRBJ2-5	CASSLALLETQYF	TGTGCCAGCAGCTTAGCGCTATTGGAGACCCAGTACTTC
-	TRBV18	TRBD1	TRBJ2-7	CASSDRDRGYEQYF	TGTGCCAGCTCAGACCGGGACAGGGGGTACGAGCAGTACTTC
-	TRBV6-1	TRBD1	TRBJ1-2	CASRKGQGHGYTF	TGTGCCAGCAGGAAGGGACAGGGGCATGGCTACACCTTC
-	TRBV7-3	TRBD2	TRBJ2-1	CASSLVLGQAGALNEQFF	TGTGCCAGCAGCTTAGTCTTGGGTCAAGCGGGAGCCCTCAATGAGCAGTTCTTC
-	TRBV7-9	TRBD1	TRBJ2-2	CASSLAGTVSNTGELFF	TGTGCCAGCAGCCTCGCCGGGACAGTCTCTAACACCGGGGAGCTGTTTTTT
-	TRBV30	-	TRBJ2-1	CAWSVLGVEQFF	TGTGCCTGGAGTGTCTTGGGAGTCGAGCAGTTCTTC
-	TRBV29-1	-	TRBJ2-3	CSVVIPRESPDTQYF	TGCAGCGTTGTCATCCCTAGAGAAAGCCCAGATACGCAGTATTTT
-	TRBV5-1	-	TRBJ2-7	CASSLGLYREYEQYF	TGCGCCAGCAGCTTGGGTCTATACAGGGAATACGAGCAGTACTTC
-	TRBV15	TRBD2	TRBJ2-7	CATAPSGLSSYEQYF	TGTGCCACCGCGCCTAGCGGTTTGAGCTCCTACGAGCAGTACTTC
few	TRBV4-1	TRBD1	TRBJ1-3	CASSQEGQGGYTIYF	TGCGCCAGCAGCCAGGAAGGACAGGGAGGATACACCATATATTTT
-	TRBV7-9	TRBD1	TRBJ2-7	CASSGDREREQYF	TGTGCCAGCAGCGGGGACAGGGAACGGGAGCAGTACTTC
-	TRBV28	-	TRBJ2-3	CASSFRSTDTQYF	TGTGCCAGCAGTTTTCGGTCCACAGATACGCAGTATTTT
-	TRBV28	TRBD1	TRBJ2-7	CASSLSGGMNEQYF	TGTGCCAGCAGTTTGTCAGGGGGCATGAACGAGCAGTACTTC
-	TRBV19	-	TRBJ1-3	CASSMSSYGSGNTIYF	TGTGCCAGTAGTATGAGTAGCTACGGCTCTGGAAACACCATATATTTT
-	TRBV7-9	-	TRBJ2-5	CASSRETQYF	TGTGCCAGCAGTCGAGAGACCCAGTACTTC
-	TRBV7-2	-	TRBJ2-3	CASSSLLASTDTQYF	TGTGCCAGCAGTTCCCTTCTGGCTAGCACAGATACGCAGTATTTT
-	TRBV28	TRBD1	TRBJ1-1	CASSDRAEAFF	TGTGCCAGCAGTGACAGGGCTGAAGCTTTCTTT
few	TRBV10-3	-	TRBJ1-1	CATGRGAYTEAFF	TGTGCCACCGGGCGGGGGGCATATACTGAAGCTTTCTTT
few	TRBV4-1	-	TRBJ1-2	CASSQDLGTSGLGGYTF	TGCGCCAGCAGCCAAGATTTGGGCACATCAGGGCTCGGGGGCTACACCTTC
-	TRBV7-8	-	TRBJ2-5	CASSPPRSQETQYF	TGTGCCAGCAGCCCCCCTCGGTCGCAAGAGACCCAGTACTTC
-	TRBV28	-	TRBJ1-1	CASSPHAGLSF	TGTGCCAGCAGTCCCCACGCGGGCCTCAGCTTT
-	TRBV6-5	-	TRBJ2-2	CASSPGTLNTGELFF	TGTGCCAGCAGCCCCGGGACACTTAACACCGGGGAGCTGTTTTTT
-	TRBV7-8	-	TRBJ2-2	CASSAGLRTGELFF	TGTGCCAGCAGCGCGGGACTCCGGACCGGGGAGCTGTTTTTT
-	TRBV6-5	TRBD2	TRBJ2-1	CASSSTTSGGIGEQFF	TGTGCCAGCAGTTCTACCACTAGCGGGGGGATAGGTGAGCAGTTCTTC
-	TRBV30	-	TRBJ1-2	CASTTGGGYTF	TGTGCCTCCACGACAGGTGGTGGCTACACCTTC
-	TRBV2	TRBD1	TRBJ2-1	CASRGDRGSYNEQFF	TGTGCCAGCAGAGGGGACAGGGGATCCTACAATGAGCAGTTCTTC
-	TRBV6-1	-	TRBJ2-3	CASKEDRSTDTQYF	TGTGCCAGCAAAGAAGACAGAAGCACAGATACGCAGTATTTT
-	TRBV19	TRBD2	TRBJ2-5	CASSYERTSGGPGVETQYF	TGTGCCAGTAGCTATGAGAGGACTAGCGGGGGGCCGGGGGTGGAGACCCAGTACTTC